Each of the 30 T cell receptor beta chains below was sequenced from the same sample in a study of CXCR3-negative and CXCR3-positive naive CD8 T cells. Study results and limitations: More hydrophobic TRB CDR3s were found in CXCR3-positive naive cells than in CXCR3-negative naive cells.

The TRB libraries of cDNA were built by UMI-labeled 5' RACE. One entry per CDR3 protein, without DNA, is what TCRdb gives after re-calling the 5' RACE reads. The sample's table shows some 120,000 distinct CDR3 sequences. Antigens for these TCRs are unknown. The sequenced sample consisted of naive CXCR3+ CD8+ T cells from blood. Subset here: CD45RO-CCR7+CD27+CD95- naive CD8+ T cells expressing CXCR3 (TNR3+). These receptors all come from a human donor in good health. Some clones in this sample may be carry-over from other donors' samples.

The chain combines TRBV5-4 with TRBJ2-7; the D gene TCRdb calls, TRBD2, cannot be checked with no DNA. The germline V gene has CDR1 SGHNT and CDR2 YYREEE (reference sequence). This CDR3 is built from 15 residues. The CDR3 reads CASSSTSGDHYEQYF. The variable domain in full, completed from reference TRBV5-4 and TRBJ2-7, reads ETGVTQSPTHLIKTRGQQVTLRCSSQSGHNTVSWYQQALGQGPQFIFQYYREEENGRGNFPPRFSGLQFPNYSSELNVNALELDDSALYLCASSSTSGDHYEQYFGPGTRLTVT.

J is TRBJ1-2 and V is TRBV30. Germline assignment: CDR1 GTSNPN and CDR2 SVGIG (reference sequence). The CDR3 extends over 13 amino acids. CDR3 protein: CAWSDSHSGGYTF.

The rearrangement uses TRBV4-2 and TRBJ2-1. CDR3 length equals 13 residues. Germline V lookup: CDR1 LGHNA, CDR2 YNFKEQ. This CDR3 reads CASSQDDVYEQFF.

The CDR3 sequence is CASRQGDRSSNTGELFF. The chain employs TRBV6-2 or TRBV6-3 and TRBJ2-2; the D call of TRBD1 rests on TCRdb alone, since no DNA is present to check it. Germline CDR1 and CDR2: MNHEY and SVGEGT. The CDR3 has 17 residues.

This sequence joins TRBV7-6 and TRBJ2-1; lacking DNA, the TRBD2 call made by TCRdb goes unchecked. CDR1 is SGHVS, CDR2 FNYEAQ, per germline. The length of the CDR3 is 17 residues. CDR3 in amino acids: CASSLGGPGEAYNEQFF.

The genes are TRBV11-2 and TRBJ2-3; TCRdb names TRBD2, which stays unverified in the absence of DNA. Per the germline V gene, CDR1 is SGHAT and CDR2 is FQNNGV. The CDR3 contains 17 residues. The chain's CDR3 is CASSEGLAGVVTDTQYF.

The genes are TRBV7-8 and TRBJ2-7; no DNA is available, so the TRBD1 call from TCRdb remains unchecked. Germline loops: CDR1 SGHVS, CDR2 FQNEAQ. The CDR3 totals 16 residues. This chain's CDR3 is CASSQPRDRGPHEQYF.

The J gene is TRBJ2-1, the V gene TRBV7-3; the TCRdb call, TRBD1, lacks DNA for checking. This CDR3 has 21 residues. Germline V lookup: CDR1 SGHTA, CDR2 FQGTGA. The CDR3 sequence: CASTVTGTGGLAGAIYNEQFF.

This rearrangement joins TRBV7-9 to TRBJ2-7; with no DNA, the TCRdb D assignment of TRBD2 cannot be verified. CDR1 is SEHNR and CDR2 is FQNEAQ in the germline V gene (reference sequence). The CDR3 sequence is 15 residues long. The CDR3 protein is CASSTWTSGVGEQYF.

V gene TRBV7-8 combines with J gene TRBJ2-2; TCRdb's D call of TRBD1 is untestable without DNA. CDR1 SGHVS and CDR2 FQNEAQ come from the germline V gene. This CDR3 spans 15 amino acids. The CDR3 sequence is CASSFQTGDTGELFF.

This rearrangement joins TRBV2 to TRBJ1-1. Germline-derived CDR1 and CDR2 are SNHLY and FYNNEI. The CDR3 sequence is 15 residues long. Here the CDR3 reads CASSDWQDMNTEAFF.

The J gene is TRBJ1-1, the V gene TRBV7-9; TCRdb lists TRBD1, though no DNA is available to test this call. The CDR3 totals 16 residues. The germline CDR1 and CDR2 sequences are SEHNR and FQNEAQ (reference sequence). The CDR3 loop is CASSLADRDGLFEAFF.

The rearrangement uses TRBV29-1 and TRBJ2-7; the TRBD1 assignment by TCRdb is unverifiable without DNA. The CDR3 sequence is 14 residues long. The V gene's germline CDR1 is SQVTM and CDR2 ANQGSEA. The CDR3 sequence: CSAAGTGVSYEQYF.

The rearrangement links TRBV7-2 to TRBJ1-2; TCRdb outputs TRBD1, but without DNA this stays unchecked. Germline V gene lookup returns CDR1 SGHTA and CDR2 FQGNSA. The CDR3 runs 14 residues. Here the CDR3 reads CASSYRGGADGYTF.

The chain has TRBV19 and TRBJ2-1; the TRBD2 assignment by TCRdb is unverifiable without DNA. CDR3 length: 17 residues. The germline CDR1 and CDR2 sequences are LNHDA and SQIVND (reference sequence). The CDR3 reads CASSIVSGLAAYNEQFF.

The chain carries TRBV4-2 and TRBJ2-1; TCRdb lists TRBD1, though no DNA is available to test this call. The CDR3 sequence is 14 residues long. Germline V gene data show CDR1 as LGHNA and CDR2 as YNFKEQ. The CDR3 sequence is CASSRRDNYNEQFF.

V gene TRBV20-1 combines with J gene TRBJ2-1; TCRdb gives TRBD2 as the D gene, but with no DNA this cannot be confirmed. The CDR3 length is 14 residues. Germline CDR1 DFQATT, CDR2 SNEGSKA (reference sequence). This chain's CDR3 is CSARALAGDNEQFF.

The chain's CDR3 is CASSFFSEAKNIQYF. This chain joins TRBV28 and TRBJ2-4. This CDR3 comprises 15 residues. Germline CDR1 is MDHEN and CDR2 is SYDVKM. Full variable domain (rest looked up from reference TRBV28 and TRBJ2-4): DVKVTQSSRYLVKRTGEKVFLECVQDMDHENMFWYRQDPGLGLRLIYFSYDVKMKEKGDIPEGYSVSREKKERFSLILESASTNQTSMYLCASSFFSEAKNIQYFGAGTRLSVL.

This chain links TRBV13 with TRBJ2-7; TCRdb's assignment of TRBD1 cannot be checked, as there is no DNA. Germline lookup yields CDR1 PRHDT and CDR2 FYEKMQ (reference sequence). The CDR3 spans 13 residues. The CDR3 is CASSRRGYYEQYF. Filled out from reference TRBV13 and TRBJ2-7, the complete variable domain reads AAGVIQSPRHLIKEKRETATLKCYPIPRHDTVYWYQQGPGQDPQFLISFYEKMQSDKGSIPDRFSAQQFSDYHSELNMSSLELGDSALYFCASSRRGYYEQYFGPGTRLTVT.

The chain uses TRBV13 and TRBJ1-4; TCRdb reports TRBD1, a call that lacks DNA to check it against. Germline V gives CDR1 PRHDT, CDR2 FYEKMQ (reference sequence). The CDR3 consists of 15 residues. The CDR3 is CASSPGQGNNEKLFF. The whole variable domain, filled in from reference TRBV13 and TRBJ1-4, reads AAGVIQSPRHLIKEKRETATLKCYPIPRHDTVYWYQQGPGQDPQFLISFYEKMQSDKGSIPDRFSAQQFSDYHSELNMSSLELGDSALYFCASSPGQGNNEKLFFGSGTQLSVL.

J is TRBJ2-1 and V is TRBV20-1. CDR1 is DFQATT and CDR2 is SNEGSKA in the germline V gene (reference sequence). The CDR3 extends over 12 amino acids. The CDR3 is CSARDWTYEQFF.

The J gene is TRBJ1-5, the V gene TRBV19; absent DNA, TCRdb's TRBD1 call cannot be checked. The CDR3 spans 17 residues. Germline CDR1 LNHDA, CDR2 SQIVND (reference sequence). CDR3 loop: CASSIVQGAPGNQPQHF.

V and J are TRBV5-1 and TRBJ1-2. CDR1 is SGHRS and CDR2 is YFSETQ in the germline V gene. The CDR3 consists of 13 residues. The CDR3 region is CASSQSANYGYTF.

This chain links TRBV6-5 with TRBJ1-1; the D gene TCRdb calls, TRBD1, cannot be checked with no DNA. The CDR3 totals 14 residues. Germline CDR1 reads MNHEY; CDR2 reads SVGAGI. This chain's CDR3 is CASSPQGPNTEAFF.

The genes are TRBV28 and TRBJ2-2; TCRdb's D gene call, TRBD2, goes unchecked for lack of DNA. CDR3 length: 14 residues. Germline V CDR1 and CDR2: MDHEN, SYDVKM. CDR3: CASSISGNTGELFF.

The rearrangement links TRBV12-3 or TRBV12-4 to TRBJ2-5; TCRdb gives TRBD2 as the D gene, but with no DNA this cannot be confirmed. The CDR3 covers 14 residues. The CDR3 reads CASSDAGPLETQYF.

The chain couples TRBV28 to TRBJ2-7; checking the TCRdb D call of TRBD1 is not possible without DNA. This CDR3 has 15 residues. Per germline, CDR1 MDHEN and CDR2 SYDVKM. CDR3 protein: CASSPSDRIRDEQYF. Variable domain in full (rest from reference TRBV28 and TRBJ2-7): DVKVTQSSRYLVKRTGEKVFLECVQDMDHENMFWYRQDPGLGLRLIYFSYDVKMKEKGDIPEGYSVSREKKERFSLILESASTNQTSMYLCASSPSDRIRDEQYFGPGTRLTVT.

This chain joins TRBV29-1 and TRBJ2-7; TCRdb names TRBD2, which stays unverified in the absence of DNA. This CDR3 has 13 amino acids. CDR1 is SQVTM, CDR2 ANQGSEA, per germline. CDR3 region: CSALTSGSYEQYF.

V is TRBV18 and J is TRBJ2-1; as DNA is missing, the TRBD2 call by TCRdb cannot be tested. The germline V gene has CDR1 KGHSH and CDR2 LQKENI. The CDR3 runs 16 residues. CDR3 protein: CASSPSREGLGNEQFF.

The chain has TRBV29-1 and TRBJ2-1; there is no DNA to check the TCRdb D call of TRBD1. From germline, CDR1 is SQVTM and CDR2 ANQGSEA. The length of the CDR3 is 12 residues. The CDR3 sequence: CSVEARGNEQFF.